This T cell receptor beta chain came from a study of blood T cells in healthy people across ages (dated by TCRdb to 2013 to 2016). Concerning the study at large: In model experiments, roughly one uniquely barcoded TCR beta cDNA molecule per two T cells was captured by template switching. Using deep sequencing normalized with unique cDNA molecular identifiers, the study measured how TCR beta repertoire diversity changes with age. To avoid experimental bias, donors of different ages were spread randomly across the sequencing lanes. Two additional independent replicas of 1 million unique cDNA reads from the same blood draw were analyzed for two donors (one aged 18 to 30 and one aged 80 or older). Donors were grouped into four age groups: young (average about 15 years), middle-aged (39), aged (62) and long-lived (just over 80).

Germline trimming: 0 bases from V, 11 bases from J; junction bases outside gene matches: 0. The germline V gene specifies SQVTM as CDR1 and ANQGSEA as CDR2. From cysteine to phenylalanine, the CDR3 is 11 amino acids long. Only the CDR3 part of the read is kept: 33 bases, read in frame from the first base. Study-wide findings and limitations: As age increased, observed TCR beta diversity per million T cells dropped in a roughly linear way, and a significant reduction was already evident by age 40. The long-lived group showed more naive CD4+ T cells, fewer expanded clones and increased TCR diversity than the aged group, suggesting age selection. The CMV infection status of donors was not known, potentially confounding age-related changes in expanded clonotypes. Bulk unsorted PBMC profiling prevented conclusive comparison of naive and antigen-experienced compartments. Total diversity estimates from one million sequenced T cells were considered lower bounds and underestimates. The percentage of naive T cells measured by flow cytometry correlated strongly with observed TCR beta diversity.

The 40 or so donors, aged roughly 6 to 95 years, were systemically healthy Caucasian individuals from Russia. Each donor gave roughly 9.5 milliliters of peripheral blood, collected into EDTA-treated Vacutainer tubes. Ficoll-Paque density-gradient centrifugation was used to isolate PBMCs, with at least 6 million per sample. Trizol reagent was used to extract total RNA from PBMCs, with at least 5 micrograms per sample. Naive CD45RAhigh/CD27high T cell percentages were measured by flow cytometry on a PBMC aliquot from every donor. As to this clonotype: Its specific antigen is unknown. Per-base qualities were not stored, and no clone one base away is much larger.

Libraries were constructed by 5' RACE. For sequencing, an Illumina HiSeq 2500 was employed. A second PCR of roughly 7 to 11 cycles was performed with a sample-barcoded 5' primer and a J-beta primer mix. A unique molecular identifier was introduced onto each TCR beta cDNA molecule by a template-switch 5' adaptor carrying 12 random nucleotides. Each sample yielded at least 2.5 million CDR3-containing paired-end reads. The Mint cDNA synthesis kit, primed by a TRBC-specific oligonucleotide, was used to synthesize first-strand cDNA from all RNA. All cDNA was treated with uracil-DNA glycosylase and then went through a first 18-cycle PCR with the universal primers M1SS and BC2_uni_R. The paper's data handling went like this. For normalization, 1 million high-quality reads were randomly selected from each sample, with every read carrying a distinct molecular identifier. Reads with shared molecular identifiers were discarded instead of being binned into consensus sequences. MiTCR, with a Q25 quality threshold and the strictest error-elimination algorithm, was used for CDR3 identification, clonotype clustering and error correction. A nonparametric unseen species model with Euler transformation was used to estimate lower-bound total TCR beta diversity. TCRdb trimmed the raw reads at Q25, called clones with MiXCR and kept productive beta chains. CDR3 protein duplicates are merged, each entry listing the most common genes and DNA. The V and J calls follow TCRdb's processing rather than the paper's. The sample includes about 1.4 million distinct CDR3 sequences, with 59% observed a single time. 5.5% to 8% of the sample is held by the ten biggest clonotypes.

The source is a man between 18 and 35 years old in good health. Input material: blood. The rearrangement combines TRBV29-1 with TRBJ2-7, with TRBD1 identical over 11 junction bases. The nucleotides are TGCAGCGTTGAAGAGGGACAGGGGGAGTACTTC. Translation gives CSVEEGQGEYF.